This is a list of T cell receptor beta chains from one sample in a study of blood T cell repertoires in COVID-19. TCRdb's table, derived via immunoSEQ multiplex PCR, lists solely in-frame clones and lacks some. This sample yields roughly 250,000 clones, of which around 90% are seen a single time; under 3.5% belongs to the top ten. Sequencing used PBMCs or T cells enriched from blood (not recorded which). Receptors were obtained from a woman aged 45-59 years who had recovered from COVID-19. CDR3s include the opening cysteine and the closing phenylalanine or tryptophan.

V gene: TRBV7-9
CDR3 protein: CASSPSAQDEQYF

V gene: TRBV14
CDR3 protein: CASRPGGASGYTF

V gene: TRBV28
CDR3 protein: CASSLQTGGKETQYF

V gene: TRBV24-1
CDR3 protein: CATSDPLGAQHF

V gene: TRBV20-1
CDR3 protein: CSASPGGRDEQFF

V gene: TRBV3-1/TRBV3-2
CDR3 protein: CASSQDPTGGQNEQYF

V gene: TRBV5-3
CDR3 protein: CARSSNRTGPESEQYF

V gene: TRBV7-9
CDR3 protein: CASSSNTEAFF

V gene: TRBV19
CDR3 protein: CASSPGQPYYGYTF

V gene: TRBV5-6
CDR3 protein: CASSLRSGTNTGELFF

V gene: TRBV28
CDR3 protein: CASRLAGGPQETQYF

V gene: TRBV3-1/TRBV3-2
CDR3 protein: CASSQARTGLEKLFF

V gene: TRBV29-1
CDR3 protein: CSALASHYEQYF

V gene: TRBV2
CDR3 protein: CASSESFPQTGTIYF

V gene: TRBV6-5
CDR3 protein: CASSLDSNYGYTF

V gene: TRBV2
CDR3 protein: CASSEFERNYGYTF

V gene: TRBV9
CDR3 protein: CASSTGINYGYTF

V gene: TRBV4-3
CDR3 protein: CASSQKIGRQSTDTQYF

V gene: TRBV6-2/TRBV6-3
CDR3 protein: CASSYPEGAGEETQYF

V gene: TRBV5-1
CDR3 protein: CASSFLQVGTEAFF

V gene: TRBV28
CDR3 protein: CASSLLSPNTEAFF

V gene: TRBV19
CDR3 protein: CASSIRGDGRQPQHF

V gene: TRBV2
CDR3 protein: CASSGHRGDEQFF

V gene: TRBV27
CDR3 protein: CASSLMPAGDNSPLHF

V gene: TRBV4-3
CDR3 protein: CASSQEISGSTDTQYF

V gene: TRBV7-2
CDR3 protein: CASSLLGGASNQPQHF

V gene: TRBV18
CDR3 protein: CASSPRQGRDTGELFF

V gene: TRBV5-1
CDR3 protein: CASSPDSFNYGYTF

V gene: TRBV7-9
CDR3 protein: CASSFTGTGANVLTF

V gene: TRBV28
CDR3 protein: CASSLMTSEAFF

V gene: TRBV28
CDR3 protein: CASFRDRANTEAFF

V gene: TRBV7-9
CDR3 protein: CASSGGQPETQYF

V gene: TRBV19
CDR3 protein: CASTTHGGRTNYGYTF

V gene: TRBV6-1
CDR3 protein: CASREKQGRVGEKLFF

V gene: TRBV18
CDR3 protein: CASSPGGGAHGYTF

V gene: TRBV19
CDR3 protein: CASSIGAGTMNTEAFF

V gene: TRBV29-1
CDR3 protein: CSVEGTSGSYEQYF

V gene: TRBV6-2/TRBV6-3
CDR3 protein: CASSLTGGFATGANVLTF

V gene: TRBV5-1
CDR3 protein: CASSRTGGGTDTQYF

V gene: TRBV6-2/TRBV6-3
CDR3 protein: CASSVVGGYGYTF

V gene: TRBV7-6
CDR3 protein: CASTRGTGTGELFF

V gene: TRBV29-1
CDR3 protein: CSVAAGQGAEAFF

V gene: TRBV15
CDR3 protein: CATSRDRRGSYEQYF

V gene: TRBV6-7
CDR3 protein: CASSYLLTGYGYTF

V gene: TRBV11-2
CDR3 protein: CASSLLAGLASYNEQFF